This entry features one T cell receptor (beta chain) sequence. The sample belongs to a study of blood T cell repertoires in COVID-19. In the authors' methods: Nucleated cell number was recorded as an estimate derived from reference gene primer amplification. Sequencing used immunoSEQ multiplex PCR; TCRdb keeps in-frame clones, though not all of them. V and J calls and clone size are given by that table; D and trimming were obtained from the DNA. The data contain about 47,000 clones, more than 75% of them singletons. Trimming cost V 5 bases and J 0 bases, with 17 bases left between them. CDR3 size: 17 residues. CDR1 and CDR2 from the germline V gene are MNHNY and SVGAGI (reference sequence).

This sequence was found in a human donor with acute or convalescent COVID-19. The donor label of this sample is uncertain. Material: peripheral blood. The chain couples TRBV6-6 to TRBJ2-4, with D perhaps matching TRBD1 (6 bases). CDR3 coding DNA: TGTGCCAGCAGTCGACAGGCCTTGACAGTAGCCAAAAACATTCAGTACTTC. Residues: CASSRQALTVAKNIQYF.